The rows below give T cell receptor beta chains drawn from one sample of a study of beta chain features in type 1 diabetes. This table comes from immunoSEQ multiplex PCR, and its TCRdb copy is limited to in-frame clones, with some not included. The sample holds fewer than 300,000 clones, roughly a tenth seen once. The sample comprised naive CD4+ T cells from blood. Every receptor here comes from a man aged 25 to 45 with type 1 diabetes. CDR3s include the opening cysteine and the closing phenylalanine or tryptophan. A D gene is named only where the DNA matches it firmly. Expanded clones are given a class, and other clones once, few, many or no size at all.

CASSYSPKGQGVNIQYF,TGCGCCAGCAGCTACTCCCCCAAGGGACAGGGAGTAAACATTCAGTACTTC,few,TRBD1,TRBV5-1,TRBJ2-4
CSVRQGATEAFF,TGCAGCGTCAGACAGGGGGCGACTGAAGCTTTCTTT,few,TRBD1,TRBV29-1,TRBJ1-1
CASRRFSVNGYTF,TGTGCCAGCAGACGGTTTTCCGTGAATGGCTACACCTTC,NA,NA,TRBV2,TRBJ1-2
CASSNRTGAGGELFF,TGCGCCAGCAGCAACAGGACAGGGGCCGGCGGGGAGCTGTTTTTT,few,TRBD1,TRBV5-1,TRBJ2-2
CASSQGQQETQYF,TGTGCCAGCTCCCAGGGACAGCAAGAGACCCAGTACTTC,few,TRBD1,TRBV18,TRBJ2-5
CAWSRVEGTEAFF,TGTGCCTGGAGTCGGGTGGAGGGAACTGAAGCTTTCTTT,few,NA,TRBV30,TRBJ1-1
CASSPGGRGLDIQYF,TGTGCCAGCAGTCCGGGGGGGAGGGGGCTCGACATTCAGTACTTC,few,NA,TRBV28,TRBJ2-4
CASSLGGGLNTEAFF,TGCGCCAGCAGCTTGGGGGGCGGATTGAACACTGAAGCTTTCTTT,few,NA,TRBV5-1,TRBJ1-1
CASNKDGRAPSGELFF,TGTGCCAGCAACAAAGATGGCAGGGCCCCTTCCGGGGAGCTGTTTTTT,NA,NA,TRBV7-6,TRBJ2-2
CASSQGDRGANEKLFF,TGTGCCAGCAGCCAGGGGGACAGGGGAGCTAATGAAAAACTGTTTTTT,few,TRBD1,TRBV4-2,TRBJ1-4
CASSIGLAGLYEQYF,TGTGCCAGTAGTATAGGACTAGCGGGGCTCTACGAGCAGTACTTC,NA,TRBD2,TRBV19,TRBJ2-7
CASSLISGSEQFF,TGTGCTAGCAGCTTAATTAGCGGGTCCGAGCAGTTCTTC,few,TRBD2,TRBV7-7,TRBJ2-1
CAWNKVGGATDTQYF,TGTGCCTGGAATAAGGTGGGGGGGGCAACAGATACGCAGTATTTT,few,NA,TRBV30,TRBJ2-3
CANRRDRGIGSGYGYTF,TGTGCCAACCGGCGGGACAGGGGGATAGGATCCGGCTATGGCTACACCTTC,few,TRBD1,TRBV2,TRBJ1-2
CASSPSGLGQPQHF,TGCGCCAGCAGCCCTTCGGGACTTGGTCAGCCCCAGCATTTT,few,NA,TRBV5-1,TRBJ1-5
CASSPRGNTEAFF,TGTGCCAGCAGCCCCCGAGGGAACACTGAAGCTTTCTTT,NA,NA,TRBV14,TRBJ1-1
CASSFGGLVPYNEQFF,TGTGCCAGCAGCTTCGGGGGGCTAGTCCCCTACAATGAGCAGTTCTTC,NA,NA,TRBV5-4,TRBJ2-1
CASSDRVLTIDGYTF,TGTGCCAGTAGCGACAGGGTTCTAACTATCGATGGCTACACCTTC,NA,TRBD1,TRBV19,TRBJ1-2
CASSFGRSGETQYF,TGTGCCAGCAGCTTTGGGCGGAGCGGAGAGACCCAGTACTTC,NA,NA,TRBV13,TRBJ2-5
CSVEREGGSTKNIQYF,TGCAGCGTTGAGCGGGAGGGGGGAAGTACCAAAAACATTCAGTACTTC,NA,TRBD2,TRBV29-1,TRBJ2-4
CASSPSAGTREAFF,TGTGCCAGCTCACCGAGTGCAGGGACTAGAGAAGCTTTCTTT,NA,NA,TRBV18,TRBJ1-1
CASSNTDTQYF,TGTGCCAGCAGTAACACAGATACGCAGTATTTT,few,NA,TRBV11-3,TRBJ2-3
CASSLQGGQPQHF,TGTGCCAGCAGCTTACAAGGGGGTCAGCCCCAGCATTTT,NA,NA,TRBV7-8,TRBJ1-5
CASSEAGPNTGELFF,TGTGCCAGCAGTGAGGCTGGGCCGAACACCGGGGAGCTGTTTTTT,NA,NA,TRBV2,TRBJ2-2
CASSSGLGPETQYF,TGTGCCAGCAGCTCCGGACTGGGCCCAGAGACCCAGTACTTC,NA,NA,TRBV5-6,TRBJ2-5
CASRTGLAGELFF,TGTGCCAGCAGGACAGGGCTGGCCGGGGAGCTGTTTTTT,NA,TRBD1,TRBV6-5,TRBJ2-2
CASRGPGSNEQFF,TGTGCCAGCAGGGGTCCGGGGAGCAATGAGCAGTTCTTC,few,NA,TRBV2,TRBJ2-1
CACRGAGGNGYTF,TGTGCCTGTAGGGGCGCGGGGGGAAATGGCTACACCTTC,NA,NA,TRBV30,TRBJ1-2
CASSSSLDTFGPLHF,TGCGCCAGCAGCTCTTCACTCGACACCTTCGGACCCCTCCACTTT,NA,NA,TRBV5-1,TRBJ1-6
CASSLNQGSYTF,TGTGCCAGCAGCCTAAATCAGGGAAGCTACACCTTC,few,NA,TRBV11-2,TRBJ1-2
CASNYGGRSDTQYF,TGTGCCAGCAACTACGGGGGGCGTTCAGATACGCAGTATTTT,NA,NA,TRBV5-4,TRBJ2-3
CASSGGSGYGYTF,TGCGCCAGCAGCGGGGGGAGCGGCTATGGCTACACCTTC,NA,NA,TRBV5-1,TRBJ1-2
CASSQDSLTKNYGYTF,TGCGCCAGCAGCCAGGACAGCCTAACCAAAAACTATGGCTACACCTTC,NA,NA,TRBV5-1,TRBJ1-2
CAWTRDRVNSPLHF,TGTGCCTGGACCCGGGACAGAGTAAATTCACCCCTCCACTTT,NA,TRBD1,TRBV30,TRBJ1-6
CASSPAGQISEQYF,TGTGCCAGCTCACCTGCGGGACAGATATCCGAGCAGTACTTC,NA,NA,TRBV18,TRBJ2-7
CSVRDRAGTDTQYF,TGCAGCGTTCGGGACAGGGCTGGGACAGATACGCAGTATTTT,few,TRBD1,TRBV29-1,TRBJ2-3
CASSVQSSYNSPLHF,TGTGCCAGCAGCGTACAGAGCTCCTATAATTCACCCCTCCACTTT,NA,NA,TRBV5-5,TRBJ1-6
CASSNIGTYNEQFF,TGTGCCAGCAGCAACATCGGGACCTACAATGAGCAGTTCTTC,NA,NA,TRBV9,TRBJ2-1
CAWSVTAGLQGTQYF,TGTGCCTGGAGTGTAACGGCTGGACTACAAGGGACCCAGTACTTC,NA,NA,TRBV30,TRBJ2-5
CASSRAGFKPQHF,TGTGCCAGCAGCCGGGCGGGGTTCAAGCCCCAGCATTTT,few,NA,TRBV7-9,TRBJ1-5
CASSLDQGETYEQYF,TGTGCCAGCAGCTTAGATCAGGGCGAGACCTACGAGCAGTACTTC,few,NA,TRBV7-9,TRBJ2-7
CASSPSVQYEQYF,TGTGCCAGCTCACCCTCAGTACAGTACGAGCAGTACTTC,NA,NA,TRBV18,TRBJ2-7
CASSHGRDYEQYF,TGTGCCAGCAGCCACGGACGGGACTACGAGCAGTACTTC,NA,NA,TRBV11-2,TRBJ2-7
CASSPRYSYGYTF,TGTGCCAGCAGCCCTAGATATTCCTATGGCTACACCTTC,NA,NA,TRBV14,TRBJ1-2
CAISEQGDSYEQYF,TGTGCCATCAGTGAACAGGGGGACTCCTACGAGCAGTACTTC,NA,TRBD1,TRBV10-3,TRBJ2-7
CASSLGGQGYTGELFF,TGTGCCAGCAGTTTAGGGGGACAGGGATACACCGGGGAGCTGTTTTTT,NA,TRBD1,TRBV28,TRBJ2-2
CASSVAPGTNYGYTF,TGTGCCAGCAGCGTAGCCCCGGGGACTAACTATGGCTACACCTTC,NA,NA,TRBV9,TRBJ1-2
CASSLWGRQGSGNTIYF,TGTGCCAGCAGCCTTTGGGGGAGACAGGGCTCTGGAAACACCATATATTTT,NA,TRBD1,TRBV4-2,TRBJ1-3
CATSPPGHSYGYTF,TGTGCCACCAGCCCACCGGGACACAGCTATGGCTACACCTTC,NA,NA,TRBV15,TRBJ1-2